The rows below give T cell receptor beta chains drawn from one sample of a study of cytomegalovirus exposure and HLA in healthy donors. The method was immunoSEQ multiplex PCR; TCRdb's version includes in-frame clones alone and lacks a portion of them. The sample contains some 100,000 clones, roughly two thirds of which appear only once. Sequences were obtained from PBMCs. These receptors all come from a woman between 45 and 65 years old in good health and CMV-seropositive. CDR3s leave out the opening cysteine and the closing phenylalanine or tryptophan. Each record gives: CDR3 protein, D gene, J gene, V gene. A D gene is named only where the DNA matches it firmly.

CDR3 protein: SADSQTDTQY
D gene: .
J gene: TRBJ2-3
V gene: TRBV29-1

CDR3 protein: ASSRDPLRQGSYEQY
D gene: TRBD1
J gene: TRBJ2-7
V gene: TRBV4-1

CDR3 protein: ASSKEQVNNEQF
D gene: .
J gene: TRBJ2-1
V gene: TRBV6-1

CDR3 protein: ASSLSGRATDTQY
D gene: TRBD2
J gene: TRBJ2-3
V gene: TRBV7-9

CDR3 protein: ASKLAGGPETQY
D gene: TRBD2
J gene: TRBJ2-5
V gene: TRBV19

CDR3 protein: ATSRTRGGAEAF
D gene: .
J gene: TRBJ1-1
V gene: TRBV15

CDR3 protein: ASSPTRVAYNEQF
D gene: .
J gene: TRBJ2-1
V gene: TRBV6-5

CDR3 protein: ASSPGQGVHEQY
D gene: TRBD1
J gene: TRBJ2-7
V gene: TRBV9

CDR3 protein: ASSPTPPVANYGYT
D gene: .
J gene: TRBJ1-2
V gene: TRBV18

CDR3 protein: ASSSDRTLGGYT
D gene: .
J gene: TRBJ1-2
V gene: TRBV11-1

CDR3 protein: ASSHLPQGKSDTQY
D gene: .
J gene: TRBJ2-3
V gene: TRBV4-1

CDR3 protein: AGSPPSGAHTQY
D gene: .
J gene: TRBJ2-3
V gene: TRBV18

CDR3 protein: ASSAQAISNQPQH
D gene: .
J gene: TRBJ1-5
V gene: TRBV6-1

CDR3 protein: ASSPPVGGRGATDTQY
D gene: .
J gene: TRBJ2-3
V gene: TRBV18

CDR3 protein: ASTWGEQPQH
D gene: .
J gene: TRBJ1-5
V gene: TRBV19

CDR3 protein: ASSFQGREETQY
D gene: .
J gene: TRBJ2-5
V gene: TRBV5-4

CDR3 protein: ASSFITGHTEAF
D gene: .
J gene: TRBJ1-1
V gene: TRBV28

CDR3 protein: ASSRGWKQY
D gene: .
J gene: TRBJ2-7
V gene: TRBV14

CDR3 protein: ASSPRGGGDTEAF
D gene: .
J gene: TRBJ1-1
V gene: TRBV18

CDR3 protein: ASSPWGGTYTGELF
D gene: .
J gene: TRBJ2-2
V gene: TRBV28

CDR3 protein: ASSYRLLGRGGEQY
D gene: .
J gene: TRBJ2-7
V gene: TRBV6-6

CDR3 protein: ASMGSGIQPQH
D gene: .
J gene: TRBJ1-5
V gene: TRBV2

CDR3 protein: ASSDRSRIQETQY
D gene: .
J gene: TRBJ2-5
V gene: TRBV2

CDR3 protein: ASSLASVAAIEQF
D gene: .
J gene: TRBJ2-1
V gene: TRBV5-1

CDR3 protein: ASSPREGMGTDTQY
D gene: TRBD2
J gene: TRBJ2-3
V gene: TRBV14

CDR3 protein: ASSLVSFSGQNNQPQH
D gene: TRBD1
J gene: TRBJ1-5
V gene: TRBV5-5

CDR3 protein: ASSDRGQPQH
D gene: .
J gene: TRBJ1-5
V gene: TRBV6-1

CDR3 protein: ASSQLAGGETQY
D gene: TRBD2
J gene: TRBJ2-5
V gene: TRBV7-9

CDR3 protein: ASSLGGSFGDEQY
D gene: TRBD2
J gene: TRBJ2-7
V gene: TRBV23-1

CDR3 protein: ASSVQLAGVYEQY
D gene: TRBD2
J gene: TRBJ2-7
V gene: TRBV9

CDR3 protein: ASSLEGQGGEKLF
D gene: TRBD1
J gene: TRBJ1-4
V gene: TRBV7-2

CDR3 protein: ASRDRGTDTQY
D gene: TRBD1
J gene: TRBJ2-3
V gene: TRBV19

CDR3 protein: ASSLEGQGLTNEKLF
D gene: TRBD1
J gene: TRBJ1-4
V gene: TRBV7-8

CDR3 protein: ASSMGQANQPQH
D gene: TRBD1
J gene: TRBJ1-5
V gene: TRBV16

CDR3 protein: AISGTRLAGGGNEQF
D gene: TRBD2
J gene: TRBJ2-1
V gene: TRBV10-3

CDR3 protein: ASSDRSTDTQY
D gene: .
J gene: TRBJ2-3
V gene: TRBV6-5

CDR3 protein: AKRLGARVFFPLH
D gene: .
J gene: TRBJ1-6
V gene: TRBV6-1

CDR3 protein: ASSVLPHRGAYEQY
D gene: TRBD1
J gene: TRBJ2-7
V gene: TRBV6-4

CDR3 protein: ASSLELAGAYEQY
D gene: TRBD2
J gene: TRBJ2-7
V gene: TRBV5-4

CDR3 protein: ASNIERLAGGFGFQETQY
D gene: TRBD2
J gene: TRBJ2-5
V gene: TRBV28

CDR3 protein: ASSSQEEAF
D gene: .
J gene: TRBJ1-1
V gene: TRBV11-1

CDR3 protein: ASSPGTGGIEQY
D gene: TRBD1
J gene: TRBJ2-7
V gene: TRBV27

CDR3 protein: ASSRRQGTYEQY
D gene: TRBD1
J gene: TRBJ2-7
V gene: TRBV5-4

CDR3 protein: ASSLQGPETQY
D gene: .
J gene: TRBJ2-5
V gene: TRBV7-2

CDR3 protein: ASSPSAASGRLGELF
D gene: TRBD2
J gene: TRBJ2-2
V gene: TRBV7-3

CDR3 protein: ASAGGPGQVYNEQF
D gene: TRBD1
J gene: TRBJ2-1
V gene: TRBV9

CDR3 protein: ASSPGTGDFEQY
D gene: TRBD1
J gene: TRBJ2-7
V gene: TRBV5-1

CDR3 protein: ASSKFSVPGQENTGELF
D gene: .
J gene: TRBJ2-2
V gene: TRBV21-1

CDR3 protein: ASSLARQANYGYT
D gene: .
J gene: TRBJ1-2
V gene: TRBV5-1

CDR3 protein: ASSLSRGLAYEQY
D gene: .
J gene: TRBJ2-7
V gene: TRBV27

CDR3 protein: ASSSGSFNNEQF
D gene: TRBD2
J gene: TRBJ2-1
V gene: TRBV5-6

CDR3 protein: ASSLLVFGGNQPQH
D gene: .
J gene: TRBJ1-5
V gene: TRBV5-5

CDR3 protein: ASSLEGGFYEQY
D gene: .
J gene: .
V gene: TRBV5-1